Shown below are 7 T cell receptor beta chains from a single sample sequenced in a study of blood T cell repertoires in COVID-19. Measured with immunoSEQ multiplex PCR; TCRdb has only the in-frame clones, and not every one. Of under 250,000 clones listed, around 91% are singletons. Sequencing input: peripheral blood. The origin of the receptors is a woman aged 40 to 55 with acute or convalescent COVID-19.

V and J are TRBV13 and TRBJ2-5; no firm D call. The germline V and J ends were trimmed by 5 bases and 3 bases, with 4 bases remaining between them. The germline gives CDR1 PRHDT, CDR2 FYEKMQ (reference sequence). CDR3 size: 11 residues. CDR3: CASSEKETQYF. CDR3 in DNA: TGTGCCAGCAGCGAGAAAGAGACCCAGTACTTC.

The CDR3 bases are TGTGCCAGCAGTTGGGCTTCCTCGGGGGGGGACTACACCTTC. It codes for CASSWASSGGDYTF. The gene calls are TRBV27 and TRBJ1-2; D is perhaps TRBD1 (5 bases). From germline, CDR1 is MNHEY and CDR2 SMNVEV (reference sequence). V was pared by 4 bases and J by 10 bases, with 19 bases between. The CDR3 has 14 amino acids.

The chain combines TRBV11-1 with TRBJ2-2; possible D gene TRBD1, 5 bases. The CDR3 is 14 residues long. Germline CDR1 reads SGHAT; CDR2 reads FQDESV (reference sequence). V shed 3 bases and J shed 4 bases, with 9 bases lying between them. DNA for the CDR3: TGTGCCAGCAGCTTTTCAGGGTTCACCGGGGAGCTGTTTTTT. Protein: CASSFSGFTGELFF. The variable domain in full, with the rest retrieved from reference TRBV11-1 and TRBJ2-2, is EAEVAQSPRYKITEKSQAVAFWCDPISGHATLYWYRQILGQGPELLVQFQDESVVDDSQLPKDRFSAERLKGVDSTLKIQPAELGDSAMYLCASSFSGFTGELFFGEGSRLTVL.

This rearrangement joins TRBV6-1 to TRBJ2-2; TRBD2 agrees at 8 bases. Germline CDR1 is MNHNS and CDR2 is SASEGT. V lost 6 bases to trimming and J lost 5 bases; unmatched junction nucleotides: 5. CDR3 size: 14 residues. This CDR3 reads CASSGGARTGELFF. As DNA, the CDR3 is TGTGCCAGCAGCGGGGGGGCCCGAACCGGGGAGCTGTTTTTT.

The chain joins TRBV24-1 to TRBJ2-5; 8 bases fit TRBD2. The CDR3 loop spans 15 amino acids. V lost 3 bases and J lost 4; bases outside the gene matches: 6. Germline V gives CDR1 KGHDR, CDR2 SFDVKD. The CDR3 sequence is CATSDPHRGGETQYF. The DNA of the CDR3 is TGTGCCACCAGTGATCCCCACCGGGGGGGAGAGACCCAGTACTTC.

This clone was counted once. The same CDR3 is also encoded by other DNA sequences in this sample. The chain has TRBV29-1 and TRBJ1-1, with 8 positions matching TRBD1. CDR3 length: 13 amino acids. The V segment lost 6 bases and the J segment 1 base; nucleotides outside the gene matches: 4. CDR1 and CDR2 from the germline V gene are SQVTM and ANQGSEA. CDR3 DNA: TGCAGCGTCAGGACAGGGAGGAACACTGAAGCTTTCTTT. Its protein is CSVRTGRNTEAFF.

V usage is TRBV11-2 and J usage is TRBJ2-1, with 11 bases lining up with TRBD1. CDR1 and CDR2 (germline): SGHAT, FQNNGV. This CDR3 has 14 amino acids. Trimming removed 4 bases from V and 8 bases from J; junction bases left unmatched: 4. CDR3 nucleotides: TGTGCCAGCAGCTCCCGGGACAGGGGGGATGAGCAGTTCTTC. Amino acid sequence: CASSSRDRGDEQFF.